Following are 8 T cell receptor beta chains from one sample sequenced in a study of blood T cell repertoires in COVID-19. Generated by immunoSEQ multiplex PCR, the TCRdb table keeps only in-frame clones and is missing some. Here the sample spans over 150,000 clones, approximately 80% being singletons. Specimen: peripheral blood. The receptor set was obtained from a woman in her sixties or seventies with acute or convalescent COVID-19.

V usage is TRBV7-9 and J usage is TRBJ1-1, with D maybe TRBD1 (6 bases). The V and J ends lost 5 bases and 3 bases respectively, with 10 bases between them. Germline V gene lookup returns CDR1 SEHNR and CDR2 FQNEAQ (reference sequence). This CDR3 comprises 13 residues. The CDR3 DNA reads as TGTGCCAGCAGCCTACAGGGAGACACTGAAGCTTTCTTT. Its protein is CASSLQGDTEAFF.

The V gene is TRBV11-3, the J gene TRBJ2-1; perhaps TRBD1 as D (5 bases). Germline V lookup: CDR1 SGHNT, CDR2 YENEEA. The ends were cut back, 0 bases at V and 0 bases at J, with 9 bases in the middle. The CDR3 totals 16 residues. Here the CDR3 DNA reads TGTGCCAGCAGCTTAGAAGGGGCGGTCTCCTACAATGAGCAGTTCTTC. Residues: CASSLEGAVSYNEQFF.

The CDR3 DNA follows: TGCGCCAGCAGCCAAGAGACAGGGTTGAACACTGAAGCTTTCTTT. As protein: CASSQETGLNTEAFF. The chain combines TRBV4-1 with TRBJ1-1, with 7 bases that match TRBD1. The CDR3 is 15 amino acids. Germline V gives CDR1 MGHRA, CDR2 YSYEKL. J gave up 0 bases and V 0 bases, and 1 base lay outside the gene matches.

V usage is TRBV3-1 (or the pseudogene TRBV3-2) and J usage is TRBJ1-3; maybe TRBD1 (5 bases). The CDR3 runs to 16 residues. Looked up from germline, CDR1 is LGHDT and CDR2 is YNNKEL (reference sequence). The V end lost 0 bases, the J end lost 8 bases, and 17 bases lay between the germline ends. Here the CDR3 reads CASSQDRGGVEDTIYF. The CDR3 DNA is TGTGCCAGCAGCCAAGATCGGGGGGGTGTAGAGGACACCATATATTTT.

This chain links TRBV7-9 with TRBJ2-3, with 7 nucleotides matching TRBD2. The trim removed 5 bases at V and 3 bases at J, leaving 11 bases unmatched. CDR3 length: 16 residues. Germline CDR1 and CDR2: SEHNR and FQNEAQ (reference sequence). The CDR3 loop reads CASSLGLDLKTDTQYF. The CDR3 region has the DNA TGTGCCAGCAGCCTCGGACTAGATTTAAAGACAGATACGCAGTATTTT.

The CDR3 bases are TGTGCCAGCAGCCATAGGAGAGTTAGCAATCAGCCCCAGCATTTT. It specifies CASSHRRVSNQPQHF. This sequence joins TRBV16 and TRBJ1-5; D unclear. Trimming cost V 3 bases and J 0 bases, with 9 bases left between them. Germline CDR1 KGHSY, CDR2 FQNENV. This CDR3 spans 15 amino acids.

The rearrangement joins TRBV5-5 to TRBJ2-2; maybe TRBD2 (6 bases). Trimming removed 4 bases from V and 4 bases from J, with 8 bases in between. CDR1 is SGHKS and CDR2 is YYEKEE in the germline V gene (reference sequence). The CDR3 extends over 13 amino acids. This CDR3 reads CASSPEGTGELFF. The CDR3 region has the DNA TGTGCCAGCAGCCCGGAGGGCACCGGGGAGCTGTTTTTT.

This chain links TRBV4-2 with TRBJ1-1; D gene unclear. V gave up 7 bases and J gave up 0 bases, with 15 bases separating them. Germline CDR1 and CDR2: LGHNA and YNFKEQ. The CDR3 has 15 amino acids. CDR3: CASTEVGALNTEAFF. The CDR3 DNA sequence: TGTGCCAGCACCGAAGTGGGAGCCCTGAACACTGAAGCTTTCTTT.